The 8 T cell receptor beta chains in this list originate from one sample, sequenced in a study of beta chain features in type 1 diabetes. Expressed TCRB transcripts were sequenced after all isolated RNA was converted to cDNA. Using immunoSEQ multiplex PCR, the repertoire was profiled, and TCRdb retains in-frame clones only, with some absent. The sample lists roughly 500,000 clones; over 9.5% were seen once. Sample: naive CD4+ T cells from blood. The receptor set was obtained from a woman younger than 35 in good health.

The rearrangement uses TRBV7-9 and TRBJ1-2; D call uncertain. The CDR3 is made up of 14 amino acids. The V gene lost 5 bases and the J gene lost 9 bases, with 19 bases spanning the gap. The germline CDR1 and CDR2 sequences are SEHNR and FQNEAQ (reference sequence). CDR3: CASSPVRPLASYTF. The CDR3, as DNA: TGTGCCAGCAGCCCGGTGAGGCCCCTTGCGAGCTACACCTTC.

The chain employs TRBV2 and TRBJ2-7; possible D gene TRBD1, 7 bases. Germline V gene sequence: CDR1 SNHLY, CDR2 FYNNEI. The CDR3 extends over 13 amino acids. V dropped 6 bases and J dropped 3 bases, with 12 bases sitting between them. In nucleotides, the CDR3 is TGTGCCAGCAGAGGAGGGGGCCTCTACGAGCAGTACGTC. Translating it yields CASRGGGLYEQYV.

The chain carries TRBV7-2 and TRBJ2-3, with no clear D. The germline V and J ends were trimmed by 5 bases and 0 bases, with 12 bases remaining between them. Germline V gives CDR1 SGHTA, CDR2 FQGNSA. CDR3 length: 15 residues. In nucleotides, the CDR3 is TGTGCCAGCAGCCTTCTTCGCCAAAGCACAGATACGCAGTATTTT. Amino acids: CASSLLRQSTDTQYF. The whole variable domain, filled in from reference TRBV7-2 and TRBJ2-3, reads GAGVSQSPSNKVTEKGKDVELRCDPISGHTALYWYRQSLGQGLEFLIYFQGNSAPDKSGLPSDRFSAERTGGSVSTLTIQRTQQEDSAVYLCASSLLRQSTDTQYFGPGTRLTVL.

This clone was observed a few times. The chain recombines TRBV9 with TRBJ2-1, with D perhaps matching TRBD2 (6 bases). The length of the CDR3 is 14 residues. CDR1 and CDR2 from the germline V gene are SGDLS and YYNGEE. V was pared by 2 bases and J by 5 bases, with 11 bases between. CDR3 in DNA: TGTGCCAGCAGCGTCGGACTACCGGACAATGAGCAGTTCTTC. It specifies CASSVGLPDNEQFF. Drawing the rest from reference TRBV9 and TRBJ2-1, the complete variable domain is DSGVTQTPKHLITATGQRVTLRCSPRSGDLSVYWYQQSLDQGLQFLIQYYNGEERAKGNILERFSAQQFPDLHSELNLSSLELGDSALYFCASSVGLPDNEQFFGPGTRLTVL.

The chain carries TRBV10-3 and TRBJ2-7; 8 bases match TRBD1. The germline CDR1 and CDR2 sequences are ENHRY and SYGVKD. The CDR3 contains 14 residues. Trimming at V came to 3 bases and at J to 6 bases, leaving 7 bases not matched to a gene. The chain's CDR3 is CAISDPSQGAEQYV. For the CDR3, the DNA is TGTGCCATCAGTGACCCCAGCCAGGGGGCCGAGCAGTACGTC.

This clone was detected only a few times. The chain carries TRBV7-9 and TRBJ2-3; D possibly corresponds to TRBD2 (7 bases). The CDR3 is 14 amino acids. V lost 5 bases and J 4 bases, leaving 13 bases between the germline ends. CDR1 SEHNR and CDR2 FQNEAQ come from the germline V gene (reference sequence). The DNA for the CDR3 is TGTGCCAGCAGCAGGACGGGGGGCGCAGATACGCAGTATTTT. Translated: CASSRTGGADTQYF.

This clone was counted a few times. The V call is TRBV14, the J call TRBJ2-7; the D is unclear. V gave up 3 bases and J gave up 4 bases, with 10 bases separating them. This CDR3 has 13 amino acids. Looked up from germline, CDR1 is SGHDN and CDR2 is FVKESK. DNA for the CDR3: TGTGCCAGCAGCCATACACGAGGTTACGAGCAGTACTTC. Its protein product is CASSHTRGYEQYF.

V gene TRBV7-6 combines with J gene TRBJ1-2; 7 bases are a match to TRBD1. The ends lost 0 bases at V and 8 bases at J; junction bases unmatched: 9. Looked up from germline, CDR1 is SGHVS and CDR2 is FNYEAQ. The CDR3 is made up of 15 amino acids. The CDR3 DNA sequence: TGTGCCAGCAGCTTAGCACAAACAGGGGTTCAAGGCTACACCTTC. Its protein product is CASSLAQTGVQGYTF.